Following are 5 T cell receptor beta chains from one sample sequenced in a study of regulatory T cells in long-lasting Graves disease. Researchers made TCR beta libraries by using iRepertoire HTBI primers and running Arm-PCR on CDR3 regions. TCRdb re-analysed the multiplex PCR reads in MiXCR, keeping a single row per CDR3 protein. There are about 310,000 distinct CDR3 sequences in the sample; 20% to 25% occur only once, and 56% lies in the top ten. Regarding time point: persistent/refractory GD, antithyroid drugs over 5 years with positive TRAb. PBMC RNA served as the TCR library source. The source material was peripheral blood mononuclear cells (PBMCs), sampled when the disease was refractory, from a patient treated with antithyroid drugs. Receptors originate from a female donor with Graves disease.

The rearrangement links TRBV9 to TRBJ2-5; TRBD1 agrees at 9 bases. The J segment lost 5 bases and the V segment lost 2 bases, leaving 7 bases of the junction unmatched. Germline V CDR1 and CDR2: SGDLS, YYNGEE. The CDR3 is 15 amino acids. This CDR3 reads CASSVRGDRAETQYF. Here the CDR3 DNA reads TGTGCCAGCAGCGTCCGGGGGGACAGGGCCGAGACCCAGTACTTC.

The CDR3 bases are TGTGCCAGCAGCTTCCGTTACGGCAGCGAAGCTTTCTTT. Translation gives CASSFRYGSEAFF. V is TRBV12-3 or TRBV12-4 and J is TRBJ1-1, with D unresolved. CDR3 length: 13 amino acids. V was trimmed by 6 bases and J by 8 bases, leaving 16 bases between them.

The rearrangement joins TRBV4-2 to TRBJ1-4; TRBD1 might be the D (6 bases). The CDR3 runs 17 residues. CDR1 and CDR2 from the germline V gene are LGHNA and YNFKEQ. The V gene lost 8 bases and the J gene lost 5 bases, with 24 bases spanning the gap. The DNA of the CDR3 is TGTGCCAGCGGAAACAGAGAGGAGGGGGGATGGAATGAAAAACTGTTTTTT. Protein product: CASGNREEGGWNEKLFF.

In this sample, this clonotype turned up many times. The chain uses TRBV28 and TRBJ1-1; tentatively, D is TRBD1 (5 bases). The CDR3 has 14 amino acids. CDR1 MDHEN and CDR2 SYDVKM come from the germline V gene. Trimming took off 3 bases at V and 3 bases at J, with 11 bases between the two ends. Here the CDR3 DNA reads TGTGCCAGCAGTTTCCCAGGGTCCCACACTGAAGCTTTCTTT. The encoded protein is CASSFPGSHTEAFF.

The table lists this clonotype with a few counts. A read error may be the cause here, since a much bigger clone is one base away. The rearrangement links TRBV6-5 to TRBJ1-2; D possibly corresponds to TRBD1 (5 bases). The V end lost 2 bases, the J end lost 3 bases, and 7 bases lay between the germline ends. This CDR3 has 13 residues. Germline-derived CDR1 and CDR2 are MNHEY and SVGAGI. The CDR3 loop reads CASSYGGDYGYTF. CDR3 coding DNA: TGTGCCAGCAGTTACGGGGGAGACTATGGCTACACCTTC.